This T cell receptor beta chain emerged from a study of lymphopenia after photon versus proton radiotherapy. Study-level results: Photon-treated patients lost naive T cells and TCR diversity; proton-treated stayed stable. Only patients who died were analyzed for survival; proton advantage is unproven. Post-nadir TCR diversity decline inversely tracked overall survival among those who died. Post-nadir diversity loss with photons came from oligoclonal expansion, particularly CD8+ Temra cells.

Germline V lookup: CDR1 LNHDA, CDR2 SQIVND (reference sequence). This CDR3 contains 15 residues. V lost 5 bases, J lost 5 bases, and 8 bases stayed unmatched. Turning to this clone: Its antigen is unknown.

Clones were read by immunoSEQ multiplex PCR, and TCRdb kept only the in-frame ones, dropping some. The sample records 25,000 to 30,000 clones, 83% being singletons. This specimen was peripheral blood, taken from a patient treated with photon-based radiotherapy. The chain links TRBV19 to TRBJ2-1; 8 bases map to TRBD2. This TCR was sampled from a woman aged 50 to 65 with pancreatic cancer. The CDR3 spells CASSEEREMDNEQFF. The CDR3 DNA is TGTGCCAGTAGTGAGGAGCGGGAGATGGACAATGAGCAGTTCTTC.